The entry that follows covers one T cell receptor beta chain sequence. This CDR3 comprises 18 residues. With V trimmed by 0 bases and J by 6 bases, 13 bases remained unmatched. Germline CDR1 and CDR2: LNHDA and SQIVND (reference sequence). The data originate from a study of blood T cell repertoires in COVID-19. The repertoire was sequenced with immunoSEQ multiplex PCR; TCRdb's copy has only in-frame clones and lacks some. This table has approximately 260,000 clones, roughly four fifths appearing once. This sequence originates from a man aged 30-40 years with acute COVID-19. Source material: PBMCs or T cells enriched from blood (not recorded which). The chain couples TRBV19 to TRBJ1-5; TRBD1 aligns across 8 bases. The CDR3 reads CASSIDLMLTGATQPQHF. CDR3 sequence (DNA): TGTGCCAGTAGTATAGATCTTATGTTGACAGGGGCTACTCAGCCCCAGCATTTT.